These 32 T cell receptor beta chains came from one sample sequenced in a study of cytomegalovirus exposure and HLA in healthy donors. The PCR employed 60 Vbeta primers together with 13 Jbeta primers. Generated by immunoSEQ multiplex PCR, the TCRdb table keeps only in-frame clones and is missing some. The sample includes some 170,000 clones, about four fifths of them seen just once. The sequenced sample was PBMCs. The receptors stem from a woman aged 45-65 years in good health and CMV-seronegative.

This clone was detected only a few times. The chain's CDR3 is CASRSGTGGSYEQYF. The DNA for the CDR3 is TGTGCCAGCAGGTCCGGGACAGGGGGCTCCTACGAGCAGTACTTC. J is TRBJ2-7 and V is TRBV7-6; 11 bases are a match to TRBD1. CDR1 is SGHVS and CDR2 is FNYEAQ in the germline V gene. The CDR3 runs to 15 residues. The J segment lost 0 bases and the V segment lost 6 bases, leaving 4 bases of the junction unmatched.

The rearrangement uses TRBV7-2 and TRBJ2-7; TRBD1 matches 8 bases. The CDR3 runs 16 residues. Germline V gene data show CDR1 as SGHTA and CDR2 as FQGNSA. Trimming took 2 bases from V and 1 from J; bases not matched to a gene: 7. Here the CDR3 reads CASSLLGQVISYEQYF. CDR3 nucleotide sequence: TGTGCCAGCAGCTTACTGGGACAGGTGATTTCCTACGAGCAGTACTTC.

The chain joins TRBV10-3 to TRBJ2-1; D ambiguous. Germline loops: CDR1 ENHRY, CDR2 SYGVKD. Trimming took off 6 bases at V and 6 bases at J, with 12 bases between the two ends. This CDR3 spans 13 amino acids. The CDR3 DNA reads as TGTGCCATCAGGCGGCTCGAATCCAATGAGCAGTTCTTC. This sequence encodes CAIRRLESNEQFF.

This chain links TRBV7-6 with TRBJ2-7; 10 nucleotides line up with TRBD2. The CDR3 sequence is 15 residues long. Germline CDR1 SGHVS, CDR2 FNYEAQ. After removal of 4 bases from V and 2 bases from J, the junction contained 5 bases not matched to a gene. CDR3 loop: CASSSTSGAAYEQYF. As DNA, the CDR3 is TGTGCCAGCAGCTCAACTAGCGGGGCCGCCTACGAGCAGTACTTC.

This CDR3 reads CASSSTGGGGPGETQYF. CDR3 nucleotides: TGCGCCAGCAGCTCAACGGGAGGGGGAGGGCCTGGAGAGACCCAGTACTTC. This chain links TRBV5-1 with TRBJ2-5; 8 nucleotides align to TRBD2. The CDR3 is 17 amino acids. Per the germline V gene, CDR1 is SGHRS and CDR2 is YFSETQ. J was trimmed by 4 bases and V by 3 bases; bases with no gene match: 14.

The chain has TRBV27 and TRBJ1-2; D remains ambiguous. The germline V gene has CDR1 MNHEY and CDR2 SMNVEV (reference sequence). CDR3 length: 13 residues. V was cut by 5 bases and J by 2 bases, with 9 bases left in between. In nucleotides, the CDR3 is TGTGCCAGCAGTCTAACAGTCAACTATGGCTACACCTTC. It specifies CASSLTVNYGYTF.

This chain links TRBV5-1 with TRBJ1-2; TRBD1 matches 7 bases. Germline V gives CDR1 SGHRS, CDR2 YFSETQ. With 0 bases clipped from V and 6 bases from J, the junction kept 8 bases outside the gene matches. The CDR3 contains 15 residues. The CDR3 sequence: CASSLGRGRGDGYTF. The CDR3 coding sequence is TGCGCCAGCAGCTTGGGAAGGGGGCGCGGAGATGGCTACACCTTC.

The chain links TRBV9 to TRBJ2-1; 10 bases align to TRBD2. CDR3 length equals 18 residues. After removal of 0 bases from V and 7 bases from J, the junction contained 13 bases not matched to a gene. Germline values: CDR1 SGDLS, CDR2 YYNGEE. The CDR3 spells CASSVAHSPAGGPNEQFF. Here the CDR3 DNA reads TGTGCCAGCAGCGTAGCCCACTCCCCAGCGGGAGGGCCTAATGAGCAGTTCTTC.

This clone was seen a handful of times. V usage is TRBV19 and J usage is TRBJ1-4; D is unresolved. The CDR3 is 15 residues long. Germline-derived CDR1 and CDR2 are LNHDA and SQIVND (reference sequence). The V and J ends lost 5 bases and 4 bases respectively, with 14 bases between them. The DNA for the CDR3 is TGTGCCAGTAGTGAGTCCCCTCGGGGTAATGAAAAACTGTTTTTT. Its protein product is CASSESPRGNEKLFF.

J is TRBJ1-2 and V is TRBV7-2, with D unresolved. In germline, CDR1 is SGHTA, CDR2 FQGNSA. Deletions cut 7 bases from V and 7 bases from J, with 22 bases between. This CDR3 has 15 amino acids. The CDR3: CASNTGWGVWGGYTF. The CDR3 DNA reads TGTGCCAGCAACACCGGGTGGGGAGTCTGGGGTGGCTACACCTTC.

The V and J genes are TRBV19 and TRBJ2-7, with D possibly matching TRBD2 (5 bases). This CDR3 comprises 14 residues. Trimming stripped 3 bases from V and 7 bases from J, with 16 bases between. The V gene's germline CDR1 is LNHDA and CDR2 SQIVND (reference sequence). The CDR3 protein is CASSILAGTGEQYF. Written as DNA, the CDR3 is TGTGCCAGTAGTATCCTAGCTGGTACGGGGGAGCAGTACTTC.

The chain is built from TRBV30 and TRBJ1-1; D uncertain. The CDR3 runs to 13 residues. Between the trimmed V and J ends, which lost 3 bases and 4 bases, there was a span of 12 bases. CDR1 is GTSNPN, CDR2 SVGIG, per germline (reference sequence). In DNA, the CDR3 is TGTGCCTGGAGGAATCCCTCGGGCACTGAAGCTTTCTTT. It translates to CAWRNPSGTEAFF.

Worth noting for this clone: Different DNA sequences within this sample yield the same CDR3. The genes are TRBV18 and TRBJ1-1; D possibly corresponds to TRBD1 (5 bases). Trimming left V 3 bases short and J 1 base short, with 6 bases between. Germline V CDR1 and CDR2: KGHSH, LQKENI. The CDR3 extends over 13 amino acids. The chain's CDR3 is CASSPQGNTEAFF. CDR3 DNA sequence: TGTGCCAGCTCACCGCAGGGGAACACTGAAGCTTTCTTT.

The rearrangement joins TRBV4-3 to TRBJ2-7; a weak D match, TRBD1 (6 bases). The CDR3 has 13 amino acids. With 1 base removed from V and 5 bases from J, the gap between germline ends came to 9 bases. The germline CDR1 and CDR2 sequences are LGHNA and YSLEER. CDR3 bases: TGCGCCAGCAGCCAAGCGGCAGGGGACGAGCAGTACTTC. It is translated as CASSQAAGDEQYF.

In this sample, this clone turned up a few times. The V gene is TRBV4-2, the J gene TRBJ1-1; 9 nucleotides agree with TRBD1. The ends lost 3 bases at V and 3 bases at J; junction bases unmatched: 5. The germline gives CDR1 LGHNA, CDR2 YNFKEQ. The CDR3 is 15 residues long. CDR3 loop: CASSQGTGMDTEAFF. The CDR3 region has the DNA TGTGCCAGCAGCCAGGGGACAGGGATGGACACTGAAGCTTTCTTT.

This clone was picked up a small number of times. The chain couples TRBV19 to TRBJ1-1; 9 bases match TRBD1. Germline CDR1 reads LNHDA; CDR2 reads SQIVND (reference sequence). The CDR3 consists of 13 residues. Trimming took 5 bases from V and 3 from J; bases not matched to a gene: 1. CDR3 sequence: CASSRTGDTEAFF. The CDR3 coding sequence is TGTGCCAGTAGTCGGACAGGGGACACTGAAGCTTTCTTT.

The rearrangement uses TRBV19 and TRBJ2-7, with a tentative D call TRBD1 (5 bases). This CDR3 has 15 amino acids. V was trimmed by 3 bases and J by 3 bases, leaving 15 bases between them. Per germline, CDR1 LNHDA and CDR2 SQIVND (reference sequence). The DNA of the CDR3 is TGTGCCAGTAGTATCGCGCAGGGTGGGTTCTACGAGCAGTACTTC. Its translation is CASSIAQGGFYEQYF.

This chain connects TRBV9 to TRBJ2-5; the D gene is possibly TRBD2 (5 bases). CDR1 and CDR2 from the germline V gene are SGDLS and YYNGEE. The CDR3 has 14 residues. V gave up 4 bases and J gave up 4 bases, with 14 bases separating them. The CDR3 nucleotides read TGTGCCAGCAGCCTAGGACGCAGCGGAGAGACCCAGTACTTC. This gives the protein CASSLGRSGETQYF. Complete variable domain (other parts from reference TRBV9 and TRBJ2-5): DSGVTQTPKHLITATGQRVTLRCSPRSGDLSVYWYQQSLDQGLQFLIQYYNGEERAKGNILERFSAQQFPDLHSELNLSSLELGDSALYFCASSLGRSGETQYFGPGTRLLVL.

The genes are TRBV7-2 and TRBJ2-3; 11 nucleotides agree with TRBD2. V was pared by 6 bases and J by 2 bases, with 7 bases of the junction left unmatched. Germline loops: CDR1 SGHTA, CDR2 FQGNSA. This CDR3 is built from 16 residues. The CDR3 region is CASSRIAGGPTDTQYF. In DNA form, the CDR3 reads TGTGCCAGCAGTCGAATAGCGGGAGGGCCCACAGATACGCAGTATTTT.

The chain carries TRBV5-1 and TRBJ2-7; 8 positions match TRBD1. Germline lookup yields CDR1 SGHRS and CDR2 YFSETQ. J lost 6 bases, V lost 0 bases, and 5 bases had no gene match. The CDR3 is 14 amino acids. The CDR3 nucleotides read TGCGCCAGCAGCTTGGACAGGGGGAGCTTCGAGCAGTACTTC. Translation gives CASSLDRGSFEQYF.

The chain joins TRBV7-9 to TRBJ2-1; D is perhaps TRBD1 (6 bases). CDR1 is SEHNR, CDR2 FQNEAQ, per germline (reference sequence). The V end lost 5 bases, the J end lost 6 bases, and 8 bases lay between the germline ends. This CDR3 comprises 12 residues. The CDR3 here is CASSLDSNEQFF. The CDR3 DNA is TGTGCCAGCAGCCTGGACAGCAATGAGCAGTTCTTC.

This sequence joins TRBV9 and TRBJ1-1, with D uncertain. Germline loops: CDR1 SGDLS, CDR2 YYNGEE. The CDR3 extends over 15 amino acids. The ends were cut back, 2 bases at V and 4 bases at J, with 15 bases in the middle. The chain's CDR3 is CASSVGTGSRTEAFF. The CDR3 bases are TGTGCCAGCAGCGTTGGTACGGGTTCACGCACTGAAGCTTTCTTT.

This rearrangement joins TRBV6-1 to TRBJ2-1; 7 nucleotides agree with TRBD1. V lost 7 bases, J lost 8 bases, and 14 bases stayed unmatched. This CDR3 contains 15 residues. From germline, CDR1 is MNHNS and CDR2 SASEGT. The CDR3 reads CASNSDRVFGDEQFF. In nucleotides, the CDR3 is TGTGCCAGCAACTCAGACAGGGTCTTTGGGGATGAGCAGTTCTTC.

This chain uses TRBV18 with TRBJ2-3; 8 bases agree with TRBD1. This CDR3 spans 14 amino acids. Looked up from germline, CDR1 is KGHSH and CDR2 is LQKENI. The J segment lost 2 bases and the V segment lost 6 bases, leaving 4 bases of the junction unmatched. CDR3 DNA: TGTGCCAGCTCGCGACAGGGGCACACAGATACGCAGTATTTT. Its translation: CASSRQGHTDTQYF.

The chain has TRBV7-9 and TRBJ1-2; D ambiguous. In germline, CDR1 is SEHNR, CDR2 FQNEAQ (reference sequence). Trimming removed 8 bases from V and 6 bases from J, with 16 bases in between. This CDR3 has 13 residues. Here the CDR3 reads CASAWVGSDGYTF. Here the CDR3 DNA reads TGTGCCAGCGCCTGGGTGGGGAGCGATGGCTACACCTTC.

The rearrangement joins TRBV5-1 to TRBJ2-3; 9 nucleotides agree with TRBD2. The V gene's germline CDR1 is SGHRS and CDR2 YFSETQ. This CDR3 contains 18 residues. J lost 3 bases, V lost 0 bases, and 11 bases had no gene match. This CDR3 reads CASSLEGVSGSGTDTQYF. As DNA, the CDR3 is TGCGCCAGCAGCTTGGAAGGGGTTAGCGGGAGCGGAACAGATACGCAGTATTTT.

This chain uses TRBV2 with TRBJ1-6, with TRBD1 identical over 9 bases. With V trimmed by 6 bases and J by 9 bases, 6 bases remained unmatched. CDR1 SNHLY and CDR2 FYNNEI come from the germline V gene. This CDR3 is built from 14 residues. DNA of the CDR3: TGTGCCAGCAGCGGACAGGGGAACAGTTCACCCCTCCACTTT. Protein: CASSGQGNSSPLHF.

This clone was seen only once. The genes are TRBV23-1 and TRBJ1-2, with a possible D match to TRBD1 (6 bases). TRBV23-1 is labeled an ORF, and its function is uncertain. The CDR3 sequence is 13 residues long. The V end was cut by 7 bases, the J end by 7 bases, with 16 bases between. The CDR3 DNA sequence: TGCGCCAGCAAATCACAGGGTGTTAGTGGCTACACCTTC. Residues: CASKSQGVSGYTF.

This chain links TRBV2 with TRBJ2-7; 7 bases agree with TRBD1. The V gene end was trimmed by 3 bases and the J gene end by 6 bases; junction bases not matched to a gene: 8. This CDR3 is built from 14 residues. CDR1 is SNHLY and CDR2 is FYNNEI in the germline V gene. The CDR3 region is CASSEEQGWGEQYF. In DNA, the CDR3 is TGTGCCAGCAGTGAGGAACAGGGGTGGGGCGAGCAGTACTTC.

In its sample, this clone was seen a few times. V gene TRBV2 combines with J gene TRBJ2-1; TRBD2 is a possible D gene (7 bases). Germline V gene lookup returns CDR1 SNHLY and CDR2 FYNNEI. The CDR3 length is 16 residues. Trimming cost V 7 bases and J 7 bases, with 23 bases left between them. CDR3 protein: CASNGLGGGQVNEQFF. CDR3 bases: TGTGCCAGCAACGGTTTAGGGGGGGGCCAGGTGAATGAGCAGTTCTTC.

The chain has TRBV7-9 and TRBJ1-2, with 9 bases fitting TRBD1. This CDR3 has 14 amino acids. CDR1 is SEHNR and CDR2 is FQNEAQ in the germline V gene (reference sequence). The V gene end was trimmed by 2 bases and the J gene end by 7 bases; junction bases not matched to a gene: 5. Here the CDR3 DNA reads TGTGCCAGCAGCTTACTGGGACAGGGCGGTGGCTACACCTTC. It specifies CASSLLGQGGGYTF.

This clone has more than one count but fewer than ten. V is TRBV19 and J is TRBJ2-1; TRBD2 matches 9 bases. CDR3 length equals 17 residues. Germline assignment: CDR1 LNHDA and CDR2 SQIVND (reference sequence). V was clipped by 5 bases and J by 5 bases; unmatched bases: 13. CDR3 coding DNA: TGTGCCAGTAGTCCTCCCCCTTTAGCGGGAGTGAACAATGAGCAGTTCTTC. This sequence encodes CASSPPPLAGVNNEQFF.